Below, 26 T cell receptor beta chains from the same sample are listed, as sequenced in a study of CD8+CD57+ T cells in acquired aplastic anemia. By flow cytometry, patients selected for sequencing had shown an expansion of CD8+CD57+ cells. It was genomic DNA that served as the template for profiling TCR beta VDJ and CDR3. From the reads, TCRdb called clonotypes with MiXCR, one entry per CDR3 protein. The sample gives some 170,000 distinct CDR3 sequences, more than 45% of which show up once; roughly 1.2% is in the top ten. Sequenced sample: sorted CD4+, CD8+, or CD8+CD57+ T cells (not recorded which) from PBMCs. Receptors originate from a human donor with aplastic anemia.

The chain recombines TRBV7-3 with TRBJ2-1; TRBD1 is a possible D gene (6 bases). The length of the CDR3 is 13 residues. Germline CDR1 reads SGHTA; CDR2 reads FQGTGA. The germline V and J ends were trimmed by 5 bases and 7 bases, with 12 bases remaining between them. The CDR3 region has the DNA TGTGCCAGCAGCATATACAGGGAAAATGAGCAGTTCTTC. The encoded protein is CASSIYRENEQFF.

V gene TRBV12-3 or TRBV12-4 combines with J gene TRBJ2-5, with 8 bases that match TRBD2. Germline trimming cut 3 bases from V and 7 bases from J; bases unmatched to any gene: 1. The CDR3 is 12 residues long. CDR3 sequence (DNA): TGTGCCAGCAGTTTCGGGGGGGTGACCCAGTACTTC. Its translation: CASSFGGVTQYF.

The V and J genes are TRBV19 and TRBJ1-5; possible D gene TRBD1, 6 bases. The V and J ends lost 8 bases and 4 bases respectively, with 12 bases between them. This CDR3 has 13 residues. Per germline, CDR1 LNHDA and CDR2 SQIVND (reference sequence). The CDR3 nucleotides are TGTGCCAGTCAGGACAGACTTAATCAGCCCCAGCATTTT. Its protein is CASQDRLNQPQHF.

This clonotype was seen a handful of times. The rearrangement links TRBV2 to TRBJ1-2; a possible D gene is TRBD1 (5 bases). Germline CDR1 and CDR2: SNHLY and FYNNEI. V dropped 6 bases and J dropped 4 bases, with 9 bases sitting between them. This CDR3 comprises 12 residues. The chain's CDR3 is CASRGDSYGYTF. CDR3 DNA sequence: TGTGCCAGCAGGGGGGATAGCTATGGCTACACCTTC.

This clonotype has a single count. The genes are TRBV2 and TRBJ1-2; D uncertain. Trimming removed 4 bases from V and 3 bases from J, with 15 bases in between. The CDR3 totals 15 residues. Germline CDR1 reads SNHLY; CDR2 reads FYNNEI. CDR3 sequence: CASSGTAILDYGYTF. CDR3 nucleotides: TGTGCCAGCAGTGGGACGGCGATTCTTGACTATGGCTACACCTTC. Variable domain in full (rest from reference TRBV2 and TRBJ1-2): EPEVTQTPSHQVTQMGQEVILRCVPISNHLYFYWYRQILGQKVEFLVSFYNNEISEKSEIFDDQFSVERPDGSNFTLKIRSTKLEDSAMYFCASSGTAILDYGYTFGSGTRLTVV.

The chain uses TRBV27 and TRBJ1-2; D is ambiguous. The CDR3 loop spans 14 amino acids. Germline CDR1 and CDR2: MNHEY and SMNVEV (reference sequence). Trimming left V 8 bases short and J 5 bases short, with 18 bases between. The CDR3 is CASALTWADYGYTF. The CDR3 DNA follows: TGTGCCAGCGCCCTAACGTGGGCGGATTATGGCTACACCTTC.

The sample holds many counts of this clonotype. The CDR3 DNA follows: TGCAGTGTTCTAGGGGGACTAGCTGTCCATGAGCAGTTCTTC. This gives the protein CSVLGGLAVHEQFF. The rearrangement joins TRBV20-1 to TRBJ2-1; the match to TRBD2 covers 9 bases. Per the germline V gene, CDR1 is DFQATT and CDR2 is SNEGSKA (reference sequence). V gave up 7 bases and J gave up 8 bases; unmatched junction bases: 12. The CDR3 is 14 residues long.

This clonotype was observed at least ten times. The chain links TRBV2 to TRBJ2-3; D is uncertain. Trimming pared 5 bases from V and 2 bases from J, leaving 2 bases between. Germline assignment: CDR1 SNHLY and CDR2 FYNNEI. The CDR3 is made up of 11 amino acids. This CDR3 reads CASSPTDTQYF. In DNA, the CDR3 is TGTGCCAGCAGTCCCACAGATACGCAGTATTTT.

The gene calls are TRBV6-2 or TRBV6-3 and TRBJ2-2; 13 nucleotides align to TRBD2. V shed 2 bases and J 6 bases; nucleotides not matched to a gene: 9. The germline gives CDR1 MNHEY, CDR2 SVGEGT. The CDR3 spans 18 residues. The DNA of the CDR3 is TGTGCCAGCAGTTACCTAGGGACTAGCGGGGCTCCAGCCGGGGAGCTGTTTTTT. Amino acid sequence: CASSYLGTSGAPAGELFF.

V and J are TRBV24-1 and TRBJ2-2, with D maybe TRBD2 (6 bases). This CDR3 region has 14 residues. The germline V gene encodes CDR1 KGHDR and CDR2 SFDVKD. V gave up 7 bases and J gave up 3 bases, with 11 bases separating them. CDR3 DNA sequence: TGTGCCACCAGGGAGGGGTCGGACACCGGGGAGCTGTTTTTT. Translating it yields CATREGSDTGELFF.

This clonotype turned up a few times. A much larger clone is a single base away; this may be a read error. The CDR3 DNA is TGCAGTGCTAGAGATAACAGGGGATTTTATAATTCACCCCCCCACTTT. This codes for CSARDNRGFYNSPPHF. The chain carries TRBV20-1 and TRBJ1-6; 7 bases line up with TRBD1. Germline V lookup: CDR1 DFQATT, CDR2 SNEGSKA (reference sequence). This CDR3 is built from 16 residues.

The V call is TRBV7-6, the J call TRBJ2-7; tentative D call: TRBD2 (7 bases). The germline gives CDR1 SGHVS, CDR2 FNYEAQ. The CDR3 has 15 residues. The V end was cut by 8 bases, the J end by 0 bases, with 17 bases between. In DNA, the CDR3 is TGTGCCAGCGCAGGGGAGGGGCCAGCCTCCTACGAGCAGTACTTC. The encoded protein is CASAGEGPASYEQYF.

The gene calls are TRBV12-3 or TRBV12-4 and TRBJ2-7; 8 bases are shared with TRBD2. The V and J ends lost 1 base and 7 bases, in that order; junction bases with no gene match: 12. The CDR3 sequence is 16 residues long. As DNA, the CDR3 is TGTGCCAGCAGTTTAGGGCTCGCGGGAGGTAATGGGGAGCAGTACTTC. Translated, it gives CASSLGLAGGNGEQYF.

The CDR3 region has the DNA TGTGCCAGCAGCTTAGGTGGCAGCGGGTTGGGCGCACCCCTCCACTTT. It codes for CASSLGGSGLGAPLHF. The rearrangement links TRBV7-6 to TRBJ1-6; D gene unclear. Looked up from germline, CDR1 is SGHVS and CDR2 is FNYEAQ. The V end lost 1 base, the J end lost 11 bases, and 18 bases lay between the germline ends. The CDR3 runs 16 residues.

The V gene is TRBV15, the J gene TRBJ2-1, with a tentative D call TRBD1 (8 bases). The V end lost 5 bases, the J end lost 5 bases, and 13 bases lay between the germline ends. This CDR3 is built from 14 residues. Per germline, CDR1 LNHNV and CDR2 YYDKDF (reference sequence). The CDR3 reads CATSLQGGDNEQFF. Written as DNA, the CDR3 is TGTGCCACCAGCTTACAGGGGGGGGACAATGAGCAGTTCTTC.

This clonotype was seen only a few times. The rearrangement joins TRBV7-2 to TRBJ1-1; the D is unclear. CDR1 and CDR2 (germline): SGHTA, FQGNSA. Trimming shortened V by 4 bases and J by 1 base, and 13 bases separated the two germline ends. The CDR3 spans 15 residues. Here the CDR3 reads CASSSHIEPNTEAFF. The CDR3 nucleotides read TGTGCCAGCAGCTCCCATATTGAACCGAACACTGAAGCTTTCTTT.

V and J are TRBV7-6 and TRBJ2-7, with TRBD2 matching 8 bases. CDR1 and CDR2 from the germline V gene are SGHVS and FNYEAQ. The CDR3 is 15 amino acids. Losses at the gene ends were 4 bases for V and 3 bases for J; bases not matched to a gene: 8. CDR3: CASSSELAERYEQYF. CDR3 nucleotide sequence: TGTGCCAGCAGCTCCGAACTAGCGGAGCGCTACGAGCAGTACTTC.

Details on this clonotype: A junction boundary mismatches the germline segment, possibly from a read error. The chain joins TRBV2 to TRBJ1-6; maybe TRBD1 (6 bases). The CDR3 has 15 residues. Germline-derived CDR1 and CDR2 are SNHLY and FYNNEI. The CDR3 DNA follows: TGTGCCAGCAGCTCACAGGGTTGCTATAATTCACCCCCCCACTTT. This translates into CASSSQGCYNSPPHF.

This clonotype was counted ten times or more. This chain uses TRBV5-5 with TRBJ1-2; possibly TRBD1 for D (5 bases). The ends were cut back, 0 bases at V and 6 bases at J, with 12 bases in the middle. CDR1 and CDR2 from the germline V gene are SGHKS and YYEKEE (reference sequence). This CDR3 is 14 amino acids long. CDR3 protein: CASSLEGWGDGYTF. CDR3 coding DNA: TGTGCCAGCAGCTTGGAGGGTTGGGGGGATGGCTACACCTTC.

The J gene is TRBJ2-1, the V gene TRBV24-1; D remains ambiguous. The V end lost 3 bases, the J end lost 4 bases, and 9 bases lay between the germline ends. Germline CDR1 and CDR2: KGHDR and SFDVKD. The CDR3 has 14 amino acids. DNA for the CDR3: TGTGCCACCAGTGATGCTACCCCATACAATGAGCAGTTCTTC. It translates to CATSDATPYNEQFF.

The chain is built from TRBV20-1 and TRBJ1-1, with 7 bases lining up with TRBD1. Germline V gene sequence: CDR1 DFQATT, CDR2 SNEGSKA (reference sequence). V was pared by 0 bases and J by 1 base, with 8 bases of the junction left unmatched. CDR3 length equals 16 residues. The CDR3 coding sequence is TGCAGTGCTAGAGACCCGAGGCAGGGGGGGAACACTGAAGCTTTCTTT. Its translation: CSARDPRQGGNTEAFF.

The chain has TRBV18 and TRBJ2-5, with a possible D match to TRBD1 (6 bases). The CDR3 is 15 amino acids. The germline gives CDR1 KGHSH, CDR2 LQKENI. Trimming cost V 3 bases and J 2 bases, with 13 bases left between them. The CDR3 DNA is TGTGCCAGCTCACCTGCCGGGACAAGGCAAGAGACCCAGTACTTC. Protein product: CASSPAGTRQETQYF.

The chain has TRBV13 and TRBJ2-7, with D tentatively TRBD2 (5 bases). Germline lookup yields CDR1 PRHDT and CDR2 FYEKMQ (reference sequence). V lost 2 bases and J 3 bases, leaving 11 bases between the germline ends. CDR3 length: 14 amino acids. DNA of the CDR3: TGTGCCAGCAGCTTATCGGGGAGCTTCTACGAGCAGTACTTC. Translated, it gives CASSLSGSFYEQYF.

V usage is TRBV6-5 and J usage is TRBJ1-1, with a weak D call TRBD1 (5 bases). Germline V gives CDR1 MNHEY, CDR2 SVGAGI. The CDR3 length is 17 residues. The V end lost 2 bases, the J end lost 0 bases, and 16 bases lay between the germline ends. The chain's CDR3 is CASSYGLSGTMNTEAFF. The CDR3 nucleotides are TGTGCCAGCAGTTACGGGTTGTCAGGGACCATGAACACTGAAGCTTTCTTT.

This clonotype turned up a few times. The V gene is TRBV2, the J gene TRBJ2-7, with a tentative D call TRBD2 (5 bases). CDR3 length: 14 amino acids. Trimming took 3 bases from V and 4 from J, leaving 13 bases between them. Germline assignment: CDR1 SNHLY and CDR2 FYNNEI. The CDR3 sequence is CASSENRGVYEQYF. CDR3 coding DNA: TGTGCCAGCAGTGAGAATCGGGGAGTATACGAGCAGTACTTC.

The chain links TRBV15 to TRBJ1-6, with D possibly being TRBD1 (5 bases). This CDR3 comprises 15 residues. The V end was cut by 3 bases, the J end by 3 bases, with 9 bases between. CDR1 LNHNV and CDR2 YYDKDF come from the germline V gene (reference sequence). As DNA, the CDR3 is TGTGCCACCAGCAGGGACACAAGCTATAATTCACCCCTCCACTTT. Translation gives CATSRDTSYNSPLHF.